This T cell receptor beta chain was retrieved from a study of control samples from healthy donors and cancer patients. The repertoire was sequenced with immunoSEQ multiplex PCR; TCRdb's copy has only in-frame clones and lacks some. This table holds over 85,000 clones, roughly 83% found once. Trimming removed 5 bases from V and 5 bases from J, with 13 bases in between. The CDR3 is 14 residues long. The germline CDR1 and CDR2 sequences are SEHNR and FQNEAQ (reference sequence). The TCR was taken from a man between 65 and 85 years old with lung cancer. Material: PBMCs. V and J are TRBV7-9 and TRBJ2-1; D may be TRBD1 (5 bases). The CDR3 loop is CASSPTDRDNEQFF. DNA of the CDR3: TGTGCCAGCAGCCCAACCGACAGAGACAATGAGCAGTTCTTC.